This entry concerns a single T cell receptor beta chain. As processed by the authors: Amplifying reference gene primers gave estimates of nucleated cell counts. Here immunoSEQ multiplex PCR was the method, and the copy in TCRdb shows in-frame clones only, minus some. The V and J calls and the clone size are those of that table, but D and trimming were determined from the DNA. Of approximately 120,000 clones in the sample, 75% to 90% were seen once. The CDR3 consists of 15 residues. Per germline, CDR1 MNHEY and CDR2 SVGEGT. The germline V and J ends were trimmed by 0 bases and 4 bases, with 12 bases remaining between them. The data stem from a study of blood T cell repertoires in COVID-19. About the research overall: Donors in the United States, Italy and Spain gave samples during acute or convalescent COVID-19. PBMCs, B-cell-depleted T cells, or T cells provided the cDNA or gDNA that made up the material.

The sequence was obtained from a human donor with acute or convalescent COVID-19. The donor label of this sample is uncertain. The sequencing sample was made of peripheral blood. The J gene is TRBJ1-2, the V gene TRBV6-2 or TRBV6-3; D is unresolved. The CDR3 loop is CASSYSEGWTYGYTF. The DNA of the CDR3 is TGTGCCAGCAGTTACTCAGAGGGCTGGACCTATGGCTACACCTTC.